This TCR beta chain was found in a study of immune heterogeneity within non-small cell lung tumors. Study at large: Tumors were classified as 4 squamous cell carcinomas, 10 to 11 non-squamous carcinomas and 1 not otherwise specified. Study outcomes and limitations: Each patient largely had their own distinct set of high-frequency T-cell receptor beta clonotypes. Within each patient, tumor sites shared identical dominant CDR3 beta clonotypes and also held site-unique high-frequency clones. Local T-cell clonality tracked local tumor mutational burden, showing a moderate yet significant relationship (R around 0.34).

As regards this clonotype: Its specificity is not known. One end of the junction is discordant with germline, which a read error may explain.

Bulk tumor genomic DNA (around 600 ng per sample) served as template. During surgery, each primary tumor gave multiple biopsies spaced as far apart as possible. Curative operations were performed on patients who had untreated, newly diagnosed non-small cell lung cancer. TCR beta CDR3 was amplified by multiplex PCR, first round 10 to 11 cycles, 32 V and 13 J primers. TCRdb recomputed calls from the multiplex PCR reads with MiXCR, one row per CDR3 protein. Counted here are 8,500 to 11,000 distinct CDR3 sequences, around 17% occurring once; the ten biggest clones make up about 4%. The receptor was isolated from a man aged 35 to 55 with non-small cell lung cancer. The source material was lung tumor tissue.

The CDR3 DNA sequence: TGTGCCAGCAGTTTATGGGACAGTTGGGGCCAAGGGACCCAGTACTTC. Its translation: CASSLWDSWGQGTQYF. The chain links TRBV28 to TRBJ2-5, with a tentative D call TRBD1 (6 bases). From germline, CDR1 is MDHEN and CDR2 SYDVKM. This CDR3 has 16 residues.